This TCR beta chain stems from a study of OX40 agonist ivuxolimab in advanced cancers. Sequencing used immunoSEQ multiplex PCR; TCRdb keeps in-frame clones, though not all of them. The sample holds 8,900 or so clones; approximately 71% are singletons and the top ten take roughly 50%. V dropped 4 bases and J dropped 3; count of bases not matched to a gene: 2. The length of the CDR3 is 13 residues. Germline V gives CDR1 MNHEY, CDR2 SVGAGI. The sequence was obtained from an adult with an advanced solid tumor such as melanoma, head and neck, liver or kidney cancer. J is TRBJ2-5 and V is TRBV6-5; TRBD2 matches at 7 bases. This specimen consisted of CD4+ or CD8+ T cells sorted from blood, obtained in a trial of the OX40 agonist ivuxolimab. The CDR3 sequence: CASSSGREETQYF. Written as DNA, the CDR3 is TGTGCCAGCAGTTCGGGGAGGGAAGAGACCCAGTACTTC.